The rows below give T cell receptor beta chains drawn from one sample of a study of Ad26.COV2.S vaccination and SARS-CoV-2 variants. Data came from immunoSEQ multiplex PCR; TCRdb stores just in-frame clones and leaves some out. The sample consists of roughly 510,000 clones, roughly 87% of them appearing once. Source: peripheral blood, taken in a trial of Ad26.COV2.S vaccine versus placebo. These receptors were obtained from a person aged 18-60 years who received the Ad26.COV2.S COVID-19 vaccine or a placebo. Each CDR3 is given with its conserved first and last residue. The order of the fields is clone size, CDR3 length, D gene, J gene, V gene, CDR3 protein, CDR3 DNA. The D gene is left open where the match is weak. Clone size is stated in some rows and not others, as once, few, many or a class when expanded.

abundance: .
len: 14
d_gene: TRBD1
j_gene: TRBJ1-5
v_gene: TRBV6-5
CDR3aa: CASSRQGGDQPQHF
CDR3nt: TGTGCCAGCAGTCGACAGGGGGGGGATCAGCCCCAGCATTTT

abundance: .
len: 15
d_gene: .
j_gene: TRBJ2-3
v_gene: TRBV7-2
CDR3aa: CASSLSAAPDNTQYF
CDR3nt: TGTGCCAGCAGCCTCAGCGCCGCCCCGGATAATACGCAGTATTTT

abundance: .
len: 16
d_gene: .
j_gene: TRBJ1-4
v_gene: TRBV4-3
CDR3aa: CASSQDHGGSWEKLFF
CDR3nt: TGCGCCAGCAGCCAAGATCACGGGGGGTCTTGGGAAAAACTGTTTTTT

abundance: .
len: 12
d_gene: .
j_gene: TRBJ2-5
v_gene: TRBV6-5
CDR3aa: CASSSMWETQYF
CDR3nt: TGTGCCAGCAGCAGTATGTGGGAGACCCAGTACTTC

abundance: .
len: 18
d_gene: TRBD2
j_gene: TRBJ2-5
v_gene: TRBV6-2/TRBV6-3
CDR3aa: CASSSFSGRAGEGETQYF
CDR3nt: TGTGCCAGCAGTAGTTTCAGCGGGAGGGCCGGGGAGGGAGAGACCCAGTACTTC

abundance: once
len: 14
d_gene: .
j_gene: TRBJ2-2
v_gene: TRBV29-1
CDR3aa: CSIKTGTNTGELFF
CDR3nt: TGCAGCATAAAGACCGGTACGAACACCGGGGAGCTGTTTTTT

abundance: .
len: 15
d_gene: .
j_gene: TRBJ2-7
v_gene: TRBV7-6
CDR3aa: CASSFRGDNNYEQYF
CDR3nt: TGTGCCAGCAGCTTCAGGGGGGACAATAACTACGAGCAGTACTTC

abundance: .
len: 17
d_gene: .
j_gene: TRBJ2-5
v_gene: TRBV7-9
CDR3aa: CASSPPIGRLIQETQYF
CDR3nt: TGTGCCAGCAGCCCTCCGATAGGACGGCTAATCCAAGAGACCCAGTACTTC

abundance: .
len: 12
d_gene: .
j_gene: TRBJ1-1
v_gene: TRBV7-9
CDR3aa: CASDNGYTEAFF
CDR3nt: TGTGCCAGCGATAACGGTTACACTGAAGCTTTCTTT

abundance: once
len: 16
d_gene: .
j_gene: TRBJ2-1
v_gene: TRBV4-2
CDR3aa: CASSQEVAAGYNEQFF
CDR3nt: TGTGCCAGCAGCCAAGAAGTAGCGGCTGGCTACAATGAGCAGTTCTTC

abundance: .
len: 13
d_gene: .
j_gene: TRBJ2-7
v_gene: TRBV12-3/TRBV12-4
CDR3aa: CASSLSQGYEQYF
CDR3nt: TGTGCCAGCAGTTTAAGTCAGGGCTACGAGCAGTACTTC

abundance: .
len: 13
d_gene: .
j_gene: TRBJ2-1
v_gene: TRBV19
CDR3aa: CASSISVYNEQFF
CDR3nt: TGTGCCAGTAGTATTTCCGTGTACAATGAGCAGTTCTTC

abundance: once
len: 15
d_gene: TRBD2
j_gene: TRBJ2-7
v_gene: TRBV6-5
CDR3aa: CASSPLAGYSYEQYF
CDR3nt: TGTGCCAGCAGCCCATTAGCGGGATATTCCTACGAGCAGTACTTC

abundance: .
len: 14
d_gene: TRBD2
j_gene: TRBJ2-7
v_gene: TRBV28
CDR3aa: CASSKISGRDEQYF
CDR3nt: TGTGCCAGCAGCAAAATTAGCGGGAGGGACGAGCAGTACTTC

abundance: .
len: 15
d_gene: .
j_gene: TRBJ1-6
v_gene: TRBV28
CDR3aa: CASSFFRGYNSPLHF
CDR3nt: TGTGCCAGCAGTTTTTTCAGGGGCTATAATTCACCCCTCCACTTT

abundance: .
len: 16
d_gene: .
j_gene: TRBJ1-5
v_gene: TRBV27
CDR3aa: CASSLSTGEAGQPQHF
CDR3nt: TGTGCCAGCAGTTTATCGACTGGGGAGGCAGGGCAGCCCCAGCATTTT

abundance: .
len: 18
d_gene: .
j_gene: TRBJ2-6
v_gene: TRBV11-2
CDR3aa: CASSISGGLGSGANVLTF
CDR3nt: TGTGCCAGCAGCATATCAGGGGGGTTGGGTTCTGGGGCCAACGTCCTGACTTTC

abundance: .
len: 16
d_gene: TRBD1
j_gene: TRBJ2-2
v_gene: TRBV10-3
CDR3aa: CAIRKGGQANTGELFF
CDR3nt: TGTGCCATCAGAAAGGGGGGACAGGCGAACACCGGGGAGCTGTTTTTT

abundance: .
len: 12
d_gene: .
j_gene: TRBJ1-1
v_gene: TRBV29-1
CDR3aa: CSVVSGVAEAFF
CDR3nt: TGCAGCGTTGTAAGTGGAGTGGCTGAAGCTTTCTTT

abundance: .
len: 13
d_gene: .
j_gene: TRBJ1-1
v_gene: TRBV18
CDR3aa: CASSPGTNTEAFF
CDR3nt: TGTGCCAGCTCACCAGGGACTAACACTGAAGCTTTCTTT

abundance: .
len: 14
d_gene: .
j_gene: TRBJ2-3
v_gene: TRBV7-2
CDR3aa: CASSKSGGADTQYF
CDR3nt: TGTGCCAGCAGCAAGAGTGGGGGAGCAGATACGCAGTATTTT

abundance: .
len: 15
d_gene: .
j_gene: TRBJ2-7
v_gene: TRBV5-4
CDR3aa: CASSLEGSLSYEQYF
CDR3nt: TGTGCCAGCAGCTTGGAGGGGAGTCTCTCCTACGAGCAGTACTTC

abundance: few
len: 14
d_gene: TRBD1
j_gene: TRBJ1-5
v_gene: TRBV19
CDR3aa: CASSTTGVGQPQHF
CDR3nt: TGTGCCAGTAGTACGACAGGGGTTGGTCAGCCCCAGCATTTT

abundance: .
len: 14
d_gene: TRBD1
j_gene: TRBJ1-1
v_gene: TRBV6-5
CDR3aa: CASTRTGVNTEAFF
CDR3nt: TGTGCCAGCACCCGGACAGGGGTGAACACTGAAGCTTTCTTT

abundance: .
len: 16
d_gene: .
j_gene: TRBJ2-1
v_gene: TRBV5-1
CDR3aa: CASSLAGQGIYNEQFF
CDR3nt: TGCGCCAGCAGCTTGGCCGGGCAGGGGATTTACAATGAGCAGTTCTTC

abundance: .
len: 15
d_gene: TRBD1
j_gene: TRBJ2-2
v_gene: TRBV2
CDR3aa: CASKTGTVNTGELFF
CDR3nt: TGTGCCAGCAAAACCGGGACAGTGAACACCGGGGAGCTGTTTTTT

abundance: .
len: 16
d_gene: TRBD2
j_gene: TRBJ2-6
v_gene: TRBV6-2/TRBV6-3
CDR3aa: CASSGLEAPGANVLTF
CDR3nt: TGTGCCAGCAGCGGACTAGAAGCGCCTGGGGCCAACGTCCTGACTTTC

abundance: .
len: 15
d_gene: .
j_gene: TRBJ1-2
v_gene: TRBV5-8
CDR3aa: CASSPYPDSNYGYTF
CDR3nt: TGTGCCAGCAGCCCTTATCCTGATTCTAACTATGGCTACACCTTC

abundance: .
len: 14
d_gene: TRBD1
j_gene: TRBJ2-7
v_gene: TRBV5-1
CDR3aa: CASTLTGVAYEQYF
CDR3nt: TGCGCCAGCACTTTAACAGGGGTTGCCTACGAGCAGTACTTC

abundance: .
len: 13
d_gene: TRBD1
j_gene: TRBJ1-2
v_gene: TRBV4-2
CDR3aa: CASSRDRDYGYTF
CDR3nt: TGTGCCAGCAGCCGGGACAGGGACTATGGCTACACCTTC

abundance: .
len: 16
d_gene: TRBD2
j_gene: TRBJ2-1
v_gene: TRBV28
CDR3aa: CASRVSLAGGPGEQFF
CDR3nt: TGTGCCAGCAGAGTCTCTCTCGCGGGAGGGCCTGGTGAGCAGTTCTTC

abundance: .
len: 16
d_gene: TRBD1
j_gene: TRBJ1-1
v_gene: TRBV30
CDR3aa: CAWSTGTAGANTEAFF
CDR3nt: TGTGCCTGGAGTACTGGGACAGCCGGGGCGAACACTGAAGCTTTCTTT

abundance: .
len: 16
d_gene: TRBD2
j_gene: TRBJ2-2
v_gene: TRBV7-3
CDR3aa: CASSRESGGVTGELFF
CDR3nt: TGTGCCAGCAGCCGCGAAAGCGGGGGGGTCACCGGGGAGCTGTTTTTT

abundance: .
len: 14
d_gene: .
j_gene: TRBJ1-4
v_gene: TRBV18
CDR3aa: CASSPGSGSEKLFF
CDR3nt: TGTGCCAGCTCACCTGGGTCGGGGAGTGAAAAACTGTTTTTT

abundance: .
len: 14
d_gene: TRBD2
j_gene: TRBJ2-5
v_gene: TRBV6-5
CDR3aa: CASSQTGGRETQYF
CDR3nt: TGTGCCAGCAGCCAGACGGGGGGGAGAGAGACCCAGTACTTC

abundance: .
len: 14
d_gene: TRBD2
j_gene: TRBJ2-1
v_gene: TRBV6-5
CDR3aa: CASRTGAGVHEQFF
CDR3nt: TGTGCCAGCAGAACTGGGGCGGGGGTCCATGAGCAGTTCTTC

abundance: .
len: 14
d_gene: TRBD2
j_gene: TRBJ2-7
v_gene: TRBV3-1/TRBV3-2
CDR3aa: CASSQGLAGYEQYF
CDR3nt: TGTGCCAGCAGCCAAGGACTAGCGGGCTACGAGCAGTACTTC

abundance: .
len: 13
d_gene: .
j_gene: TRBJ1-6
v_gene: TRBV6-4
CDR3aa: CASSPDGDSPLHF
CDR3nt: TGTGCCAGCAGCCCCGACGGTGATTCACCCCTCCACTTT

abundance: .
len: 13
d_gene: TRBD1
j_gene: TRBJ2-3
v_gene: TRBV7-3
CDR3aa: CASSSLQGDTQYF
CDR3nt: TGTGCCAGCAGCTCCCTACAGGGGGATACGCAGTATTTT

abundance: .
len: 16
d_gene: .
j_gene: TRBJ2-1
v_gene: TRBV6-1
CDR3aa: CASSEAHGLAYNEQFF
CDR3nt: TGTGCCAGCAGTGAAGCGCACGGGCTGGCCTACAATGAGCAGTTCTTC

abundance: .
len: 13
d_gene: .
j_gene: TRBJ2-7
v_gene: TRBV27
CDR3aa: CASSFPLSREQYF
CDR3nt: TGTGCCAGCAGTTTCCCCCTCTCTCGCGAGCAGTACTTC

abundance: .
len: 14
d_gene: TRBD2
j_gene: TRBJ2-7
v_gene: TRBV20-1
CDR3aa: CSASLAGASYGQYF
CDR3nt: TGCAGTGCTAGTTTAGCGGGGGCCTCCTACGGGCAGTACTTC

abundance: .
len: 15
d_gene: TRBD2
j_gene: TRBJ2-3
v_gene: TRBV5-1
CDR3aa: CASSRSGMGADTQYF
CDR3nt: TGCGCCAGCTCCCGTAGCGGGATGGGGGCAGATACGCAGTATTTT

abundance: .
len: 15
d_gene: TRBD1
j_gene: TRBJ2-2
v_gene: TRBV19
CDR3aa: CASSPRTGQTGELFF
CDR3nt: TGTGCCAGTAGTCCTCGGACAGGGCAAACCGGGGAGCTGTTTTTT

abundance: .
len: 14
d_gene: TRBD1
j_gene: TRBJ2-5
v_gene: TRBV27
CDR3aa: CASSLDRAPGTQYF
CDR3nt: TGTGCCAGCAGTCTCGACAGGGCCCCGGGGACCCAGTACTTC

abundance: .
len: 16
d_gene: .
j_gene: TRBJ1-2
v_gene: TRBV7-8
CDR3aa: CASSFGGRRPDYGYTF
CDR3nt: TGTGCCAGCAGCTTCGGGGGCAGGCGGCCGGACTATGGCTACACCTTC

abundance: .
len: 12
d_gene: .
j_gene: TRBJ1-2
v_gene: TRBV3-1/TRBV3-2
CDR3aa: CASSQAKGLYTF
CDR3nt: TGTGCCAGCAGCCAAGCGAAGGGGCTCTACACCTTC

abundance: once
len: 16
d_gene: TRBD1
j_gene: TRBJ1-1
v_gene: TRBV6-5
CDR3aa: CASSSLEGAGVTEAFF
CDR3nt: TGTGCCAGCAGTTCCCTTGAGGGGGCTGGGGTCACTGAAGCTTTCTTT

abundance: few
len: 15
d_gene: .
j_gene: TRBJ1-1
v_gene: TRBV7-9
CDR3aa: CASSLLAGPNTEAFF
CDR3nt: TGTGCCAGCAGCTTATTGGCGGGACCGAACACTGAAGCTTTCTTT

abundance: .
len: 16
d_gene: TRBD2
j_gene: TRBJ2-1
v_gene: TRBV6-4
CDR3aa: CASSASGGIGNNEQFF
CDR3nt: TGTGCCAGCAGTGCATCGGGAGGGATAGGCAACAATGAGCAGTTCTTC

abundance: .
len: 16
d_gene: .
j_gene: TRBJ2-3
v_gene: TRBV7-9
CDR3aa: CASSSRDRDFTDTQYF
CDR3nt: TGTGCCAGCAGCTCGCGGGACCGAGACTTCACAGATACGCAGTATTTT

abundance: .
len: 14
d_gene: TRBD1
j_gene: TRBJ2-5
v_gene: TRBV5-1
CDR3aa: CASSWTRDRETQYF
CDR3nt: TGCGCCAGCAGCTGGACCCGGGACAGAGAGACCCAGTACTTC

abundance: .
len: 11
d_gene: .
j_gene: TRBJ2-7
v_gene: TRBV28
CDR3aa: CASSQNYEQYF
CDR3nt: TGTGCCAGCAGCCAAAACTACGAGCAGTACTTC

abundance: .
len: 15
d_gene: .
j_gene: TRBJ2-5
v_gene: TRBV11-2
CDR3aa: CASSLAYSLQETQYF
CDR3nt: TGTGCCAGCAGCTTAGCTTACAGCCTCCAAGAGACCCAGTACTTC

abundance: .
len: 15
d_gene: .
j_gene: TRBJ2-7
v_gene: TRBV11-2
CDR3aa: CASSPREGASYEQYF
CDR3nt: TGTGCCAGCAGCCCTCGAGAGGGAGCCTCCTACGAGCAGTACTTC